Listed below are T cell receptor beta chains from one sample, sequenced in a study of early T cells in non-severe SARS-CoV-2 infection. TCRdb ran MiXCR on the 5' RACE reads and lists one entry per CDR3 protein. The repertoire holds about 25,000 distinct CDR3 sequences, with roughly 4.8% as singletons. The sample consisted of whole blood. These receptor sequences come from an adult who was a healthcare worker with PCR-confirmed SARS-CoV-2 infection or an uninfected control (not recorded which). The CDR3 runs from the conserved cysteine through the conserved F or W. The D gene is left open where the match is weak. Clone sizes are given selectively: once, few, many, or a class where the clone is expanded.

J gene	V gene	clone size	D gene	CDR3 protein	CDR3 DNA
TRBJ1-2	TRBV29-1	few	-	CSVEGEDGGTGYGYTF	TGCAGCGTTGAAGGGGAGGACGGAGGGACTGGCTATGGCTACACCTTC
TRBJ2-6	TRBV7-9	-	-	CASSRDTGANVLTF	TGTGCCAGCAGCCGAGATACTGGGGCCAACGTCCTGACTTTC
TRBJ2-3	TRBV15	many	-	CATSRDTTAPLTDTQYF	TGTGCCACCAGCAGAGATACGACCGCTCCTCTCACAGATACGCAGTATTTT
TRBJ2-7	TRBV19	many	TRBD1	CASSPMGQGYEQYF	TGTGCCAGTAGCCCCATGGGACAGGGGTACGAGCAGTACTTC
TRBJ2-5	TRBV6-5	-	TRBD1	CASSYFYRGEKETQYF	TGTGCCAGCAGTTACTTCTACAGGGGGGAGAAGGAGACCCAGTACTTC
TRBJ2-6	TRBV20-1	few	-	CSARAGWWREYISGANVLTF	TGCAGTGCTAGAGCGGGGTGGTGGAGGGAATATATCTCTGGGGCCAACGTCCTGACTTTC
TRBJ1-5	TRBV5-4	few	-	CASSQNGHQPQHF	TGTGCCAGCAGCCAAAATGGTCATCAGCCCCAGCATTTT
TRBJ1-6	TRBV20-1	few	-	CSARGDSGSPLHF	TGCAGTGCTAGAGGGGATTCAGGATCACCCCTCCACTTT
TRBJ2-2	TRBV6-6	many	-	CASSYQGGANTGELFF	TGTGCCAGCAGTTACCAGGGGGGGGCAAACACCGGGGAGCTGTTTTTT
TRBJ1-6	TRBV7-2	many	-	CASSFLGTDNSPLHF	TGTGCCAGCAGCTTTCTCGGGACCGATAATTCACCCCTCCACTTT
TRBJ2-3	TRBV7-8	many	-	CASRQGFTDTQYF	TGTGCCAGCAGGCAGGGGTTCACAGATACGCAGTATTTT
TRBJ1-1	TRBV6-5	few	-	CASSQQGTAEAFF	TGTGCCAGCAGCCAGCAGGGGACCGCTGAAGCTTTCTTT
TRBJ1-5	TRBV7-2	many	-	CASSLQAVGDQPQHF	TGTGCCAGCAGTCTCCAGGCAGTAGGCGATCAGCCCCAGCATTTT
TRBJ2-1	TRBV3-1	many	-	CASSPGSYNEQFF	TGTGCCAGCAGCCCGGGGAGCTACAATGAGCAGTTCTTC
TRBJ1-2	TRBV7-3	few	-	CASSSSGLKSDGYTF	TGTGCCAGCAGCTCATCAGGGCTGAAGAGCGATGGCTACACCTTC
TRBJ2-5	TRBV2	-	-	CASSGGQYQETQYF	TGTGCCAGCAGCGGGGGGCAGTACCAAGAGACCCAGTACTTC
TRBJ2-1	TRBV10-1	many	-	CASSESEGFGSGEQFF	TGCGCCAGCAGTGAGTCGGAGGGTTTTGGGAGCGGTGAGCAGTTCTTC
TRBJ2-1	TRBV12-3/TRBV12-4	many	-	CASSSPNSYNEQFF	TGTGCCAGCAGTTCACCGAACTCCTACAATGAGCAGTTCTTC
TRBJ2-1	TRBV21-1	many	-	CASSNAWALSSYNEQFF	TGTGCCAGCAGCAATGCCTGGGCGTTGAGCTCCTACAATGAGCAGTTCTTC
TRBJ1-5	TRBV29-1	many	-	CSVAAGLNQPQHF	TGCAGCGTTGCGGCAGGCCTTAATCAGCCCCAGCATTTT
TRBJ2-1	TRBV7-6	many	TRBD2	CASSLDALGGTTRNYNEQFF	TGTGCCAGCAGCTTAGACGCTCTTGGAGGGACTACCCGAAATTACAATGAGCAGTTCTTC
TRBJ2-4	TRBV30	medium-sized	-	CAWRPRGKGSKNIQYF	TGTGCCTGGAGGCCCAGGGGTAAGGGGTCCAAAAACATTCAGTACTTC
TRBJ2-1	TRBV5-1	-	TRBD2	CASSPAPSGGYNEQFF	TGCGCCAGCAGCCCTGCCCCCAGCGGGGGCTACAATGAGCAGTTCTTC
TRBJ2-5	TRBV21-1	many	-	CASSKALFGNRETQYF	TGTGCCAGCAGCAAAGCGCTTTTCGGGAATAGAGAGACCCAGTACTTC
TRBJ2-4	TRBV10-3	-	TRBD2	CAISESKASGIQYF	TGTGCCATCAGTGAGTCGAAGGCTAGCGGCATTCAGTACTTC
TRBJ2-5	TRBV5-1	many	-	CASSLGQETQYF	TGCGCCAGCAGCTTGGGGCAAGAGACCCAGTACTTC
TRBJ1-2	TRBV3-1	many	-	CASSQRRIYGYTF	TGTGCCAGCAGCCAAAGGCGGATCTATGGCTACACCTTC